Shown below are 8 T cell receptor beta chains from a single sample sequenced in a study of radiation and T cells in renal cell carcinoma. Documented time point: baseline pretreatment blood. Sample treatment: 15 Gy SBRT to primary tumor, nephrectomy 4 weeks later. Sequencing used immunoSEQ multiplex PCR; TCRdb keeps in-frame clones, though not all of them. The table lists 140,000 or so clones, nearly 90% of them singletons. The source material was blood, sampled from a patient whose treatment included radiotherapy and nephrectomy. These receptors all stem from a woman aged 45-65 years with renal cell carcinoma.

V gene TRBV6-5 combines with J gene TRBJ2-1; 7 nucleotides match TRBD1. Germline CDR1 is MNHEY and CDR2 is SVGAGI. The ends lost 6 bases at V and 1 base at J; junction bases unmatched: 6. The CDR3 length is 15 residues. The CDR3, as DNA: TGTGCCAGCAGCTCCGACAGGGTATCCTACAATGAGCAGTTCTTC. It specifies CASSSDRVSYNEQFF.

The CDR3 nucleotides read TGCGCCAGCAGCGGGTCGGCAGGGACCTCCTACGAGCAGTACTTC. It yields the protein CASSGSAGTSYEQYF. The chain employs TRBV5-1 and TRBJ2-7; D may correspond to TRBD1 or TRBD2 (5 bases each). The V gene's germline CDR1 is SGHRS and CDR2 YFSETQ. The V end lost 4 bases, the J end lost 0 bases, and 14 bases lay between the germline ends. The CDR3 contains 15 residues.

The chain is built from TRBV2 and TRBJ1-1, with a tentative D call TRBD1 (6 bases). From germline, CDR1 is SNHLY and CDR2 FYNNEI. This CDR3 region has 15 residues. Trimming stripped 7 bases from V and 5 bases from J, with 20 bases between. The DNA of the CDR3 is TGTGCCAGCATATCGGGGGGGGCCAAGAGAACTGAAGCTTTCTTT. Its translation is CASISGGAKRTEAFF.

The CDR3 DNA is TGTGCCAGCAGAAGCAGGGTTCTGGGAGCTTTCTTT. Protein sequence: CASRSRVLGAFF. This chain connects TRBV6-1 to TRBJ1-1, with D perhaps matching TRBD1 (5 bases). Trimming pared 6 bases from V and 10 bases from J, leaving 15 bases between. The CDR3 length is 12 residues. The germline V gene has CDR1 MNHNS and CDR2 SASEGT.

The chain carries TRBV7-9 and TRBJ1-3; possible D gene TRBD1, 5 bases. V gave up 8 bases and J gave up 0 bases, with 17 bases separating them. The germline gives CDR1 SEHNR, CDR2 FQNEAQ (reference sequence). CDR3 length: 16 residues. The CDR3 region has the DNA TGTGCCAGCGGATACCGGGACGCGAGCTCTGGAAACACCATATATTTT. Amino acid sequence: CASGYRDASSGNTIYF.

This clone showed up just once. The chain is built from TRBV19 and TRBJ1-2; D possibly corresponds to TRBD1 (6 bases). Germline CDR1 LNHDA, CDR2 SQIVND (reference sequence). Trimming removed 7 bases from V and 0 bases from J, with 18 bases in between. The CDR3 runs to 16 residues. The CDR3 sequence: CASTILSGTTNYGYTF. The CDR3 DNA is TGTGCCAGTACTATTCTGTCCGGGACAACTAACTATGGCTACACCTTC.

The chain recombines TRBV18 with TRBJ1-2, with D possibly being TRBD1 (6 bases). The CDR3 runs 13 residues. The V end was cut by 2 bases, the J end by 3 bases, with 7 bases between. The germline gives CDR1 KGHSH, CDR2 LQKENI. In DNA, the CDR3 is TGTGCCAGCTCACCATCAGGGGACTATGGCTACACCTTC. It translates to CASSPSGDYGYTF.

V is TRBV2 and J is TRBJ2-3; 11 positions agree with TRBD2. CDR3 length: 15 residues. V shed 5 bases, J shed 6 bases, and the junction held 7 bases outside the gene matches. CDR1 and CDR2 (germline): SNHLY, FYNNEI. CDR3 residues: CASSSSGGWVDTQYF. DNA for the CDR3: TGTGCCAGCAGTTCTAGCGGGGGGTGGGTGGATACGCAGTATTTT. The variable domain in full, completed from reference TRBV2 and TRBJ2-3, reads EPEVTQTPSHQVTQMGQEVILRCVPISNHLYFYWYRQILGQKVEFLVSFYNNEISEKSEIFDDQFSVERPDGSNFTLKIRSTKLEDSAMYFCASSSSGGWVDTQYFGPGTRLTVL.